What follows are 32 T cell receptor beta chains derived from one specimen sequenced in a study of blood T cell repertoires in COVID-19. TCRdb's copy holds only in-frame clones and misses some; the assay was immunoSEQ multiplex PCR. Of fewer than 250,000 clones listed, roughly 87% are singletons. Sequencing was done on a sample of PBMCs or T cells enriched from blood (not recorded which). The receptor source for this set is a woman aged 25 to 39 with acute COVID-19.

This clone was seen a single time. J is TRBJ1-5 and V is TRBV6-2 or TRBV6-3; 8 bases agree with TRBD1. Unmatched junction bases numbered 4, after V lost 2 bases and J lost 4 bases. This CDR3 has 15 residues. Germline lookup yields CDR1 MNHEY and CDR2 SVGEGT. The CDR3 bases are TGTGCCAGCAGTTACCCAGGGGGCAGGAATCAGCCCCAGCATTTT. Its translation: CASSYPGGRNQPQHF.

The chain recombines TRBV12-3 or TRBV12-4 with TRBJ2-7, with D possibly TRBD1 on 6 matching bases. V lost 6 bases to trimming and J lost 6 bases, with 15 bases between them. The CDR3 consists of 13 residues. The CDR3 region has the DNA TGTGCCAGCAGCAGGACAGTGGGGTTCGAGCAGTACTTC. Residues: CASSRTVGFEQYF.

This sequence joins TRBV14 and TRBJ1-1, with D tentatively TRBD1 (6 bases). This CDR3 has 12 residues. Germline V lookup: CDR1 SGHDN, CDR2 FVKESK. V shed 4 bases and J shed 10 bases, with 13 bases lying between them. The CDR3 DNA reads as TGTGCCAGCAGCCTGGCCAGGGGCACAGCTTTCTTT. This sequence encodes CASSLARGTAFF.

J is TRBJ1-1 and V is TRBV12-3 or TRBV12-4; no clear D gene. This CDR3 spans 12 amino acids. The V end was cut by 5 bases, the J end by 5 bases, with 9 bases between. The CDR3 coding sequence is TGTGCCAGCAGTACCCCCCGGACTGAAGCTTTCTTT. As protein: CASSTPRTEAFF.

CDR3 sequence reads: CASSADRDRGNTEAFF. The CDR3 nucleotides read TGTGCCAGCAGCGCCGACCGGGACAGGGGAAACACTGAAGCTTTCTTT. The rearrangement uses TRBV9 and TRBJ1-1; 10 bases align to TRBD1. V shed 3 bases, J shed 2 bases, and the junction held 7 bases outside the gene matches. Germline V CDR1 and CDR2: SGDLS, YYNGEE. This CDR3 has 16 residues.

The chain joins TRBV4-2 to TRBJ1-2; 9 bases are shared with TRBD1. J lost 4 bases, V lost 8 bases, and 14 bases had no gene match. Germline V gene data show CDR1 as LGHNA and CDR2 as YNFKEQ. The CDR3 consists of 16 residues. CDR3 region: CASAHSEGQGPYGYTF. The CDR3 DNA reads as TGTGCCAGCGCCCACTCGGAGGGACAGGGCCCCTATGGCTACACCTTC.

The chain has TRBV11-2 and TRBJ2-1; 8 nucleotides align to TRBD2. Germline V gene lookup returns CDR1 SGHAT and CDR2 FQNNGV. V lost 5 bases to trimming and J lost 6 bases; unmatched junction nucleotides: 0. The CDR3 is 12 amino acids. The CDR3 coding sequence is TGTGCCAGCAGCGCGGGGGGCAATGAGCAGTTCTTC. Amino acid sequence: CASSAGGNEQFF.

The chain carries TRBV5-4 and TRBJ1-3; 10 bases map to TRBD1. The CDR3 spans 16 residues. Germline CDR1 SGHNT, CDR2 YYREEE (reference sequence). Trimming cost V 4 bases and J 1 base; bases outside gene matches: 5. The CDR3 nucleotides read TGTGCCAGCAGCCCCGGGACAGGGGCATCTGGAAACACCATATATTTT. Translation gives CASSPGTGASGNTIYF.

The genes are TRBV18 and TRBJ1-2, with D possibly being TRBD1 (6 bases). Germline CDR1 and CDR2: KGHSH and LQKENI. With 0 bases removed from V and 6 bases from J, the gap between germline ends came to 17 bases. The CDR3 length is 16 residues. The CDR3 spells CASSPPVQGIRNGYTF. The CDR3 DNA reads TGTGCCAGCTCACCACCGGTCCAGGGGATCCGGAATGGCTACACCTTC.

This chain uses TRBV6-6 with TRBJ2-7; D possibly corresponds to TRBD1 (6 bases). The CDR3 is 15 amino acids. V was clipped by 0 bases and J by 2 bases, with 11 bases between them. Germline loops: CDR1 MNHNY, CDR2 SVGAGI (reference sequence). The CDR3 region is CASSYSGTSAYEQYF. In nucleotides, the CDR3 is TGTGCCAGCAGTTACTCCGGGACAAGTGCCTACGAGCAGTACTTC.

The J gene is TRBJ1-1, the V gene TRBV7-8; TRBD1 aligns across 8 bases. The CDR3 has 17 amino acids. V shed 1 base, J shed 1 base, and the junction held 8 bases outside the gene matches. Germline V CDR1 and CDR2: SGHVS, FQNEAQ. The CDR3 loop is CASSLGVRGPRNTEAFF. The DNA for the CDR3 is TGTGCCAGCAGCTTAGGGGTCAGGGGGCCTCGGAACACTGAAGCTTTCTTT.

The J gene is TRBJ1-5, the V gene TRBV27; D might be TRBD1 (6 bases). V was cut by 3 bases and J by 2 bases, with 14 bases left in between. The CDR3 consists of 16 residues. Germline-derived CDR1 and CDR2 are MNHEY and SMNVEV (reference sequence). CDR3 region: CASSFRRGAGNQPQHF. CDR3 nucleotide sequence: TGTGCCAGCAGTTTTCGGCGGGGGGCGGGCAATCAGCCCCAGCATTTT.

The CDR3 DNA follows: TGTGCCAGCAGTTTCGGTTGGGGCGCGGGATCACCCCTCCACTTT. This translates into CASSFGWGAGSPLHF. The chain couples TRBV27 to TRBJ1-6; TRBD1 might be the D (5 bases). This CDR3 region has 15 residues. Trimming cost V 3 bases and J 10 bases, with 16 bases left between them. CDR1 MNHEY and CDR2 SMNVEV come from the germline V gene (reference sequence).

CDR3 coding DNA: TGCGCCAGCAGCTTGGTAACCAGGGGGTCGGTCTATGGCTACACCTTC. Its translation is CASSLVTRGSVYGYTF. The V and J genes are TRBV5-1 and TRBJ1-2; TRBD1 matches 7 bases. The CDR3 length is 16 residues. The trim removed 0 bases at V and 4 bases at J, leaving 9 bases unmatched. Per germline, CDR1 SGHRS and CDR2 YFSETQ.

The chain joins TRBV11-3 to TRBJ2-5; 8 positions agree with TRBD2. Per the germline V gene, CDR1 is SGHNT and CDR2 is YENEEA. J lost 5 bases, V lost 5 bases, and 10 bases had no gene match. The CDR3 runs 15 residues. The DNA of the CDR3 is TGTGCCAGCAGCCTCAACGGGGGGGCCCGGGAGACCCAGTACTTC. Protein product: CASSLNGGARETQYF.

Remarks on this clone: This same CDR3 is encoded by further DNA sequences in the sample. The chain combines TRBV18 with TRBJ1-1, with TRBD1 identical over 7 bases. This CDR3 contains 13 residues. J lost 5 bases, V lost 6 bases, and 6 bases had no gene match. CDR1 is KGHSH, CDR2 LQKENI, per germline. The CDR3: CASSPPGGTEAFF. The DNA for the CDR3 is TGTGCCAGCTCCCCGCCAGGGGGAACTGAAGCTTTCTTT.

This clone was picked up a small number of times. The chain is built from TRBV29-1 and TRBJ1-2, with TRBD1 matching 9 bases. This CDR3 spans 12 amino acids. Germline V gene data show CDR1 as SQVTM and CDR2 as ANQGSEA. J lost 8 bases, V lost 6 bases, and 7 bases had no gene match. For the CDR3, the DNA is TGCAGCGTCGGACAGGGGCCTTACGGCTACACCTTC. Protein sequence: CSVGQGPYGYTF.

The rearrangement links TRBV10-3 to TRBJ2-5; D is possibly TRBD1 (6 bases). The V gene's germline CDR1 is ENHRY and CDR2 SYGVKD. Between the trimmed V and J ends, which lost 8 bases and 2 bases, there was a span of 15 bases. This CDR3 is 14 amino acids long. CDR3 sequence (DNA): TGTGCCATCGGGGACCCGACAGGACAAGAGACCCAGTACTTC. Translated: CAIGDPTGQETQYF.

Note on this clone: In the same sample, other DNA sequences code for this CDR3. The gene calls are TRBV12-3 or TRBV12-4 and TRBJ1-1, with D hard to call. V was shortened by 1 base and J by 6 bases, with 6 bases between the two germline ends. The CDR3 is 12 residues long. The CDR3 reads CASSLGGSEAFF. CDR3 coding DNA: TGTGCCAGCAGTTTAGGCGGGTCTGAAGCTTTCTTT.

The chain carries TRBV11-2 and TRBJ1-1; the match to TRBD1 covers 7 bases. The V gene's germline CDR1 is SGHAT and CDR2 FQNNGV. This CDR3 is 12 amino acids long. V trimming: 6 bases; J trimming: 6 bases; junction bases outside the gene matches: 4. The CDR3 DNA follows: TGTGCCAGCAGTGAGCAGGGGGCTGAAGCTTTCTTT. Translating it yields CASSEQGAEAFF.

The rearrangement joins TRBV6-5 to TRBJ2-2; 9 positions match TRBD2. Germline values: CDR1 MNHEY, CDR2 SVGAGI. The CDR3 extends over 14 amino acids. Unmatched junction bases numbered 4, after V lost 6 bases and J lost 5 bases. CDR3 DNA sequence: TGTGCCAGCAGAGCGGGGGGAAGGACCGGGGAGCTGTTTTTT. Residues: CASRAGGRTGELFF.

This clone showed up just a few times. V gene TRBV6-5 combines with J gene TRBJ1-4; D is unresolved. Trimming stripped 0 bases from V and 6 bases from J, with 14 bases between. From germline, CDR1 is MNHEY and CDR2 SVGAGI. This CDR3 contains 16 residues. The CDR3 sequence is CASSYSSYQVDEKLFF. CDR3 nucleotide sequence: TGTGCCAGCAGTTACTCCAGTTATCAGGTGGATGAAAAACTGTTTTTT.

The chain employs TRBV30 and TRBJ2-7; D ambiguous. Per germline, CDR1 GTSNPN and CDR2 SVGIG (reference sequence). V was trimmed by 4 bases and J by 5 bases, leaving 15 bases between them. The CDR3 is 13 residues long. CDR3 DNA sequence: TGTGCCTGGATGGGCACCCTTTTCCACGAGCAGTACTTC. It encodes CAWMGTLFHEQYF.

The chain couples TRBV6-4 to TRBJ2-3; 13 positions agree with TRBD2. The CDR3 contains 16 residues. CDR1 is MRHNA, CDR2 SNTAGT, per germline. The V and J ends lost 3 bases and 2 bases, in that order; junction bases with no gene match: 2. The CDR3, as DNA: TGTGCCAGCAGTGAGACTAGCGGGGGGTCCACAGATACGCAGTATTTT. Amino acid sequence: CASSETSGGSTDTQYF.

This rearrangement joins TRBV10-3 to TRBJ2-2, with D perhaps matching TRBD2 (5 bases). The V end lost 7 bases, the J end lost 2 bases, and 8 bases lay between the germline ends. The CDR3 runs 13 residues. Germline CDR1 is ENHRY and CDR2 is SYGVKD. CDR3 DNA sequence: TGTGCCATCACGGGGAGAAACACCGGGGAGCTGTTTTTT. It yields the protein CAITGRNTGELFF.

The chain is built from TRBV7-2 and TRBJ1-1; D uncertain. The CDR3 is 15 residues long. Trimming took off 1 base at V and 3 bases at J, with 12 bases between the two ends. Germline V gene sequence: CDR1 SGHTA, CDR2 FQGNSA. In DNA, the CDR3 is TGTGCCAGCAGCTTAGACCGTACAGCCTACACTGAAGCTTTCTTT. It is translated as CASSLDRTAYTEAFF.

The chain's CDR3 is CASSIGTGGNDSPLHF. The DNA of the CDR3 is TGTGCCAGTAGTATAGGGACAGGGGGGAATGATTCACCCCTCCACTTT. V usage is TRBV19 and J usage is TRBJ1-6; TRBD1 matches 10 bases. Germline V gene lookup returns CDR1 LNHDA and CDR2 SQIVND (reference sequence). This CDR3 comprises 16 residues. The V and J ends lost 1 base and 8 bases, in that order; junction bases with no gene match: 5.

This clone was seen a single time. This chain connects TRBV7-8 to TRBJ2-2; tentatively, D is TRBD1 (6 bases). Trimming shortened V by 9 bases and J by 0 bases, and 11 bases separated the two germline ends. Germline assignment: CDR1 SGHVS and CDR2 FQNEAQ. The CDR3 is 14 residues long. As DNA, the CDR3 is TGTGCCAGTGGGACACCTTCGAACACCGGGGAGCTGTTTTTT. Protein sequence: CASGTPSNTGELFF.

The J gene is TRBJ1-4, the V gene TRBV18; tentatively, D is TRBD1 (5 bases). The germline V and J ends were trimmed by 1 base and 13 bases, with 28 bases remaining between them. Germline V gene lookup returns CDR1 KGHSH and CDR2 LQKENI. The CDR3 is 18 residues long. The CDR3 nucleotides are TGTGCCAGCTCACCACGGGAACATTTTTTTGGCAGGGATGGTGGACTGTTTTTT. Amino acids: CASSPREHFFGRDGGLFF. The variable domain in full, with the rest retrieved from reference TRBV18 and TRBJ1-4, is NAGVMQNPRHLVRRRGQEARLRCSPMKGHSHVYWYRQLPEEGLKFMVYLQKENIIDESGMPKERFSAEFPKEGPSILRIQQVVRGDSAAYFCASSPREHFFGRDGGLFFGSGTQLSVL.

V and J are TRBV5-6 and TRBJ1-2; D might be TRBD1 (5 bases). The CDR3 is made up of 11 amino acids. Germline V gene sequence: CDR1 SGHDT, CDR2 YYEEEE. The V gene lost 4 bases and the J gene lost 8 bases, with 9 bases spanning the gap. This CDR3 reads CASSLGLGYTF. The CDR3, as DNA: TGTGCCAGCAGCCTGGGGCTGGGCTACACCTTC.

This rearrangement joins TRBV29-1 to TRBJ1-2; D remains ambiguous. The CDR3 is 13 residues long. Trimming took off 3 bases at V and 4 bases at J, with 12 bases between the two ends. CDR1 is SQVTM and CDR2 is ANQGSEA in the germline V gene. DNA for the CDR3: TGCAGCGTTGACGTTCCAACCGGCTATGGCTACACCTTC. As protein: CSVDVPTGYGYTF.

As to this clone: At one boundary the junction diverges from the germline segment, which might be a read error. The chain has TRBV4-1 and TRBJ1-4, with TRBD1 identical over 8 bases. Germline values: CDR1 MGHRA, CDR2 YSYEKL. The CDR3 consists of 15 residues. The CDR3 reads CASSQDPSDRGKLFF. In DNA, the CDR3 is TGCGCCAGCAGTCAAGATCCGTCAGACAGGGGAAAACTGTTTTTT.